The next 32 T cell receptor beta chains were all read from a single sample in a study of technical replicates of blood from a few donors. TCRdb's copy holds only in-frame clones and misses some; the assay was immunoSEQ multiplex PCR. The sample consists of 75,000 to 100,000 clones, approximately 90% of them appearing once. Sequencing was carried out using T cells isolated from PBMCs. Receptors originate from a human donor in good health.

The chain carries TRBV7-6 and TRBJ1-2; D might be TRBD1 (5 bases). Germline V gene lookup returns CDR1 SGHVS and CDR2 FNYEAQ. The CDR3 covers 13 residues. The V gene lost 5 bases and the J gene lost 2 bases, with 9 bases spanning the gap. The CDR3 DNA reads TGTGCCAGCAGCGCGACAGTAAACTATGGCTACACCTTC. It yields the protein CASSATVNYGYTF.

The J gene is TRBJ2-2, the V gene TRBV9, with 9 positions matching TRBD1. The CDR3 totals 18 residues. CDR1 is SGDLS and CDR2 is YYNGEE in the germline V gene. Trimming removed 5 bases from V and 1 base from J; junction bases left unmatched: 12. For the CDR3, the DNA is TGTGCCAGCAGTAGCACGGGGACAGGGAGCTTGAACACCGGGGAGCTGTTTTTT. It yields the protein CASSSTGTGSLNTGELFF.

This clone was counted a single time. V gene TRBV10-3 combines with J gene TRBJ2-3, with 7 bases aligning to TRBD2. Germline CDR1 and CDR2: ENHRY and SYGVKD. After removal of 6 bases from V and 2 bases from J, the junction contained 8 bases not matched to a gene. The CDR3 sequence is 15 residues long. The CDR3 spells CAISLHLAATDTQYF. The CDR3 nucleotides read TGTGCCATCAGCCTGCACCTAGCGGCCACAGATACGCAGTATTTT.

The genes are TRBV7-8 and TRBJ2-7; 9 bases map to TRBD2. The CDR3 has 18 amino acids. Trimming took 5 bases from V and 1 from J; bases not matched to a gene: 15. Looked up from germline, CDR1 is SGHVS and CDR2 is FQNEAQ. The CDR3: CASSPRIIAGAGSYEQYF. DNA for the CDR3: TGTGCCAGCAGCCCCAGGATCATAGCGGGAGCTGGGTCCTACGAGCAGTACTTC.

V usage is TRBV5-1 and J usage is TRBJ1-2; D is unresolved. Trimming removed 0 bases from V and 6 bases from J, with 15 bases in between. Germline V gene sequence: CDR1 SGHRS, CDR2 YFSETQ. The CDR3 is made up of 15 amino acids. The CDR3 loop is CASSLASGSGNGYTF. CDR3 DNA: TGCGCCAGCAGCTTGGCGTCCGGGTCGGGGAATGGCTACACCTTC.

This CDR3 reads CASSPEGVEQYF. The CDR3 DNA reads as TGTGCCAGCAGCCCCGAGGGTGTCGAGCAGTACTTC. V usage is TRBV11-3 and J usage is TRBJ2-7, with a possible D match to TRBD2 (5 bases). V was shortened by 5 bases and J by 6 bases, with 11 bases between the two germline ends. The CDR3 sequence is 12 residues long. CDR1 and CDR2 from the germline V gene are SGHNT and YENEEA.

The V gene is TRBV19, the J gene TRBJ2-5, with unresolved D. This CDR3 is 12 amino acids long. The germline gives CDR1 LNHDA, CDR2 SQIVND (reference sequence). Deletions cut 4 bases from V and 2 bases from J, with 5 bases between. The CDR3 nucleotides read TGTGCCAGTAGTACCGGGCAAGAGACCCAGTACTTC. The encoded protein is CASSTGQETQYF.

This chain joins TRBV4-1 and TRBJ1-5; the match to TRBD1 covers 7 bases. The ends lost 0 bases at V and 7 bases at J; junction bases unmatched: 6. The V gene's germline CDR1 is MGHRA and CDR2 YSYEKL. The CDR3 is 15 amino acids. The CDR3 sequence: CASSQDRLGGQPQHF. In DNA form, the CDR3 reads TGCGCCAGCAGCCAAGATCGGCTAGGGGGCCAGCCCCAGCATTTT.

V and J are TRBV18 and TRBJ2-2; 10 bases match TRBD2. CDR3 length: 16 amino acids. V dropped 0 bases and J dropped 4; count of bases not matched to a gene: 2. Germline CDR1 and CDR2: KGHSH and LQKENI. CDR3 sequence: CASSPPASGSTGELFF. The CDR3 DNA sequence: TGTGCCAGCTCACCACCGGCTAGCGGGAGCACCGGGGAGCTGTTTTTT.

The gene calls are TRBV6-1 and TRBJ1-1, with D possibly matching TRBD1 (6 bases). The CDR3 consists of 14 residues. Germline V gene data show CDR1 as MNHNS and CDR2 as SASEGT. Trimming took off 2 bases at V and 4 bases at J, with 11 bases between the two ends. The CDR3 DNA reads as TGTGCCAGCAGTGAAATAGGGGGGGGCACTGAAGCTTTCTTT. It translates to CASSEIGGGTEAFF.

This clone was found once. The chain has TRBV14 and TRBJ1-2, with a weak D call TRBD1 (6 bases). The V end was cut by 4 bases, the J end by 6 bases, with 12 bases between. CDR3 length equals 13 residues. In germline, CDR1 is SGHDN, CDR2 FVKESK. DNA of the CDR3: TGTGCCAGCAGCCTCGGCAGGGGAGATGGCTACACCTTC. Translated, it gives CASSLGRGDGYTF.

The chain is built from TRBV29-1 and TRBJ1-2, with 9 bases lining up with TRBD1. The ends lost 6 bases at V and 7 bases at J; junction bases unmatched: 6. The CDR3 loop spans 12 amino acids. Per the germline V gene, CDR1 is SQVTM and CDR2 is ANQGSEA. As DNA, the CDR3 is TGCAGCGTGGACCGGGACAGGGTTGGCTACACCTTC. Residues: CSVDRDRVGYTF.

The chain links TRBV6-6 to TRBJ2-1; maybe TRBD1 (5 bases). The V end was cut by 2 bases, the J end by 1 base, with 9 bases between. The CDR3 covers 15 residues. Germline V gene data show CDR1 as MNHNY and CDR2 as SVGAGI (reference sequence). The CDR3 spells CASSYGAPSYNEQFF. The DNA of the CDR3 is TGTGCCAGCAGTTACGGGGCCCCATCCTACAATGAGCAGTTCTTC.

The rearrangement links TRBV7-2 to TRBJ2-7, with 7 nucleotides matching TRBD1. The CDR3 totals 14 residues. V lost 5 bases and J lost 4; bases outside the gene matches: 8. Per the germline V gene, CDR1 is SGHTA and CDR2 is FQGNSA. CDR3 DNA: TGTGCCAGCAGCCATCCGGGACAGACGTACGAGCAGTACTTC. Its protein is CASSHPGQTYEQYF.

The chain carries TRBV19 and TRBJ1-5, with a tentative D call TRBD1 (6 bases). Germline V gives CDR1 LNHDA, CDR2 SQIVND (reference sequence). V lost 4 bases to trimming and J lost 0 bases, with 10 bases between them. The CDR3 covers 15 residues. This CDR3 is CASSTTGYSNQPQHF. DNA for the CDR3: TGTGCCAGTAGTACTACAGGGTATAGCAATCAGCCCCAGCATTTT. The whole variable domain, filled in from reference TRBV19 and TRBJ1-5, reads DGGITQSPKYLFRKEGQNVTLSCEQNLNHDAMYWYRQDPGQGLRLIYYSQIVNDFQKGDIAEGYSVSREKKESFPLTVTSAQKNPTAFYLCASSTTGYSNQPQHFGDGTRLSIL.

The chain is built from TRBV28 and TRBJ2-7, with 7 bases aligning to TRBD1. This CDR3 has 15 residues. V shed 2 bases and J 2 bases; nucleotides not matched to a gene: 6. Looked up from germline, CDR1 is MDHEN and CDR2 is SYDVKM. The CDR3 protein is CASSLPGQIPYEQYF. The CDR3 bases are TGTGCCAGCAGTTTACCGGGACAGATTCCCTACGAGCAGTACTTC.

The chain couples TRBV18 to TRBJ1-2, with 7 bases lining up with TRBD1. Germline trimming cut 3 bases from V and 5 bases from J; bases unmatched to any gene: 9. The germline CDR1 and CDR2 sequences are KGHSH and LQKENI. The CDR3 consists of 15 residues. The CDR3 loop reads CASSPVDRVPYGYTF. The CDR3 nucleotides are TGTGCCAGCTCACCGGTAGACAGGGTTCCTTATGGCTACACCTTC.

The chain has TRBV5-1 and TRBJ2-6; D is unresolved. Trimming shortened V by 4 bases and J by 0 bases, and 5 bases separated the two germline ends. The V gene's germline CDR1 is SGHRS and CDR2 YFSETQ. The CDR3 runs 14 residues. In nucleotides, the CDR3 is TGCGCCAGCAGCGAGGACTCTGGGGCCAACGTCCTGACTTTC. Its translation is CASSEDSGANVLTF. Full variable domain (missing parts from reference TRBV5-1 and TRBJ2-6): KAGVTQTPRYLIKTRGQQVTLSCSPISGHRSVSWYQQTPGQGLQFLFEYFSETQRNKGNFPGRFSGRQFSNSRSEMNVSTLELGDSALYLCASSEDSGANVLTFGAGSRLTVL.

The chain combines TRBV28 with TRBJ2-7; 8 nucleotides agree with TRBD2. The germline gives CDR1 MDHEN, CDR2 SYDVKM. V lost 6 bases and J lost 6; bases outside the gene matches: 4. The CDR3 loop spans 12 amino acids. This CDR3 reads CASRQRGLEQYF. The CDR3 DNA is TGTGCCAGCAGGCAGCGGGGGCTCGAGCAGTACTTC.

The chain links TRBV11-2 to TRBJ2-6; a weak D match, TRBD1 (6 bases). V lost 5 bases to trimming and J lost 4 bases, with 9 bases between them. From germline, CDR1 is SGHAT and CDR2 FQNNGV. The CDR3 has 14 residues. In nucleotides, the CDR3 is TGTGCCAGCAGCCCAGGGGTAGGGGCCAACGTCCTGACTTTC. Translated, it gives CASSPGVGANVLTF.

The rearrangement uses TRBV5-1 and TRBJ2-1; D might be TRBD1 (6 bases). CDR3 size: 15 residues. Trimming took 2 bases from V and 8 from J, leaving 17 bases between them. Per germline, CDR1 SGHRS and CDR2 YFSETQ. CDR3 amino acids: CASSFGTSSIDEQFF. In nucleotides, the CDR3 is TGCGCCAGCAGCTTCGGGACAAGTTCAATCGATGAGCAGTTCTTC.

The chain employs TRBV27 and TRBJ2-1; 16 bases map to TRBD2. Germline values: CDR1 MNHEY, CDR2 SMNVEV (reference sequence). The junction had 5 bases not matched to a gene; V was cut back by 1 base and J by 2 bases. This CDR3 has 19 residues. The CDR3 DNA reads TGTGCCAGCAGTTTATTCCCCGGGACTAGCGGGGGGGCCTACAATGAGCAGTTCTTC. This sequence encodes CASSLFPGTSGGAYNEQFF.

In this sample, this clone turned up a few times. V usage is TRBV19 and J usage is TRBJ2-1; 7 bases match TRBD1. The CDR3 covers 14 residues. After removal of 1 base from V and 7 bases from J, the junction contained 4 bases not matched to a gene. Germline V CDR1 and CDR2: LNHDA, SQIVND (reference sequence). CDR3 in DNA: TGTGCCAGTAGTATAGGGGGCAGGGGGAATGAGCAGTTCTTC. As protein: CASSIGGRGNEQFF.

The chain uses TRBV5-1 and TRBJ1-1, with D hard to call. The CDR3 has 13 amino acids. V was trimmed by 0 bases and J by 4 bases, leaving 7 bases between them. Germline V gives CDR1 SGHRS, CDR2 YFSETQ. CDR3 residues: CASSLEHSTEAFF. For the CDR3, the DNA is TGCGCCAGCAGCTTGGAGCACAGCACTGAAGCTTTCTTT.

The rearrangement joins TRBV5-1 to TRBJ1-4; 11 nucleotides agree with TRBD1. Looked up from germline, CDR1 is SGHRS and CDR2 is YFSETQ. V dropped 2 bases and J dropped 8; count of bases not matched to a gene: 2. The length of the CDR3 is 14 residues. The CDR3: CASSLGTGGEKLFF. In DNA form, the CDR3 reads TGCGCCAGCAGCTTAGGGACAGGGGGGGAAAAACTGTTTTTT.

The genes are TRBV18 and TRBJ2-2, with D maybe TRBD2 (5 bases). The CDR3 contains 16 residues. The germline gives CDR1 KGHSH, CDR2 LQKENI. The ends were cut back, 3 bases at V and 4 bases at J, with 15 bases in the middle. The CDR3 DNA reads TGTGCCAGCTCACCCAGACTAAGCCTAGGCACCGGGGAGCTGTTTTTT. This sequence encodes CASSPRLSLGTGELFF.

The rearrangement uses TRBV6-1 and TRBJ2-2, with D unresolved. V dropped 4 bases and J dropped 2 bases, with 5 bases sitting between them. The CDR3 is 13 residues long. Germline CDR1 and CDR2: MNHNS and SASEGT. The CDR3 DNA is TGTGCCAGCAGTGTAACTAACACCGGGGAGCTGTTTTTT. Its protein product is CASSVTNTGELFF.

This clone has a handful of counts. This chain links TRBV6-1 with TRBJ1-1; perhaps TRBD1 as D (5 bases). This CDR3 contains 13 residues. The V gene lost 5 bases and the J gene lost 3 bases, with 10 bases spanning the gap. Germline V gives CDR1 MNHNS, CDR2 SASEGT. The CDR3 DNA reads as TGTGCCAGCAGTAACAGGAAGTACACTGAAGCTTTCTTT. Encoded protein: CASSNRKYTEAFF.

This clone was recorded only once. The chain employs TRBV6-4 and TRBJ2-6; D is perhaps TRBD1 (5 bases). CDR3 length equals 16 residues. In germline, CDR1 is MRHNA, CDR2 SNTAGT. Trimming removed 3 bases from V and 3 bases from J, with 12 bases in between. CDR3 residues: CASSESAGFGANVLTF. The CDR3 region has the DNA TGTGCCAGCAGTGAATCGGCAGGGTTTGGGGCCAACGTCCTGACTTTC.

The chain combines TRBV19 with TRBJ1-5, with D unresolved. Trimming took off 3 bases at V and 6 bases at J, with 12 bases between the two ends. The CDR3 is made up of 14 amino acids. The germline CDR1 and CDR2 sequences are LNHDA and SQIVND (reference sequence). The CDR3 DNA sequence: TGTGCCAGTAGTATGGGCTCTCTGAGTCAGCCCCAGCATTTT. It yields the protein CASSMGSLSQPQHF. Together with reference TRBV19 and TRBJ1-5, the CDR3 gives the full variable domain: DGGITQSPKYLFRKEGQNVTLSCEQNLNHDAMYWYRQDPGQGLRLIYYSQIVNDFQKGDIAEGYSVSREKKESFPLTVTSAQKNPTAFYLCASSMGSLSQPQHFGDGTRLSIL.

The chain links TRBV28 to TRBJ2-1; 10 positions agree with TRBD2. The CDR3 length is 14 residues. Germline V gives CDR1 MDHEN, CDR2 SYDVKM. The ends lost 6 bases at V and 7 bases at J; junction bases unmatched: 6. This CDR3 is CASRDLAGENEQFF. CDR3 sequence (DNA): TGTGCCAGCAGGGATCTAGCGGGAGAGAATGAGCAGTTCTTC.

This chain links TRBV2 with TRBJ1-3, with 7 bases that match TRBD1. The germline V gene has CDR1 SNHLY and CDR2 FYNNEI. The CDR3 is 16 residues long. Trimming at V came to 6 bases and at J to 3 bases, leaving 11 bases not matched to a gene. CDR3 in amino acids: CASRENRGRNGNTIYF. CDR3 DNA sequence: TGTGCCAGCAGGGAAAACAGGGGAAGGAATGGAAACACCATATATTTT.